This TCR beta chain originates from a study of control samples from healthy donors and cancer patients. The ends lost 4 bases at V and 7 bases at J; junction bases unmatched: 5. The germline CDR1 and CDR2 sequences are SGHRS and YFSETQ. The length of the CDR3 is 15 residues. Sequencing was performed with immunoSEQ multiplex PCR; in TCRdb, only in-frame clones are kept and a portion is missing. Here the sample spans roughly 120,000 clones, about 93% being singletons. The rearrangement joins TRBV5-1 to TRBJ2-7, with 16 positions matching TRBD2. Material for sequencing was blood. The TCR comes from a man aged 25 to 40 in good health. CDR3 sequence: CASSGTSGGANEQYF. CDR3 bases: TGCGCCAGCAGCGGGACTAGCGGGGGGGCTAATGAGCAGTACTTC.